This T cell receptor beta chain was obtained from a study of cytomegalovirus exposure and HLA in healthy donors. The CDR3 is 13 amino acids. Between the trimmed V and J ends, which lost 1 base and 1 base, there was a span of 4 bases. Germline V gene sequence: CDR1 SEHNR, CDR2 FQNEAQ (reference sequence). A multiplex PCR was run with 60 Vbeta primers and 13 Jbeta primers. Libraries were prepared by immunoSEQ multiplex PCR; TCRdb keeps only in-frame clonotypes and omits some of them. The data hold about 67,000 clones, with roughly two thirds observed a single time. The chain combines TRBV7-9 with TRBJ2-5; D is undetermined. The sequenced material came from PBMCs. The TCR sequence derives from a woman aged 25 to 45 in good health and CMV-seronegative. CDR3 amino acids: CASSLGAQETQYF. The CDR3 region has the DNA TGTGCCAGCAGCTTAGGGGCCCAAGAGACCCAGTACTTC. The full variable domain, in which reference TRBV7-9 and TRBJ2-5 provide the parts outside the CDR3, is DTGVSQNPRHKITKRGQNVTFRCDPISEHNRLYWYRQTLGQGPEFLTYFQNEAQLEKSRLLSDRFSAERPKGSFSTLEIQRTEQGDSAMYLCASSLGAQETQYFGPGTRLLVL.